The clone carrying this T cell receptor beta chain appeared a few times. Antigen: not known. V was clipped by 6 bases and J by 2 bases, with 13 bases between them. Germline V gene data show CDR1 as ENHRY and CDR2 as SYGVKD. CDR3 length equals 14 residues. Time point given: persistent/refractory GD, antithyroid drugs over 5 years with positive TRAb. Extracted RNA from PBMCs served as the source of the TCR library. These data come from a study of regulatory T cells in long-lasting Graves disease. Study in general: Persistent cases were those of Graves' disease that involved over 5 years of antithyroid drugs with positive TSH receptor antibodies.

Study outcomes and limitations: Analyses excluded thyroid tissue, covering peripheral blood alone. Because few samples were included, accuracy may have been lower. Comparison showed that persistent patients shared more public clonotypes (over 2,500) than new patients (over 950).

Investigators prepared the TCR beta libraries by applying iRepertoire HTBI primers and Arm-PCR of CDR3 regions. TCRdb independently ran MiXCR on the multiplex PCR reads; one entry per CDR3 protein. This table holds roughly 490,000 distinct CDR3 sequences, less than 25% found once. The input for sequencing was peripheral blood mononuclear cells (PBMCs), taken when the disease was refractory, from a patient treated with antithyroid drugs. This clonotype originated in a female donor with Graves disease. The chain joins TRBV10-3 to TRBJ1-1, with D unclear. CDR3 nucleotide sequence: TGTGCCATCAGCGATCGATTGGGAAACACTGAAGCTTTCTTT. Its translation: CAISDRLGNTEAFF.